These 11 T cell receptor beta chains came from one sample sequenced in a study of blood T cell repertoires in COVID-19. Sequenced by immunoSEQ multiplex PCR; TCRdb stores in-frame clones only, minus some. The sample contains 310,000 or so clones, 85% to 90% of which appear only once. The sequenced sample was peripheral blood. Receptor source: a woman aged 30 to 39 with COVID-19, enrolled during active disease.

This clone was detected only a few times. This chain uses TRBV6-5 with TRBJ1-1; 8 bases map to TRBD1. Germline-derived CDR1 and CDR2 are MNHEY and SVGAGI. The CDR3 is 15 residues long. The V gene end was trimmed by 5 bases and the J gene end by 0 bases; junction bases not matched to a gene: 5. The CDR3 here is CASSPRDRLNTEAFF. DNA for the CDR3: TGTGCCAGCAGTCCCCGGGACAGGCTGAACACTGAAGCTTTCTTT.

As for this clone: The same CDR3 also results from other DNA sequences found in this sample. The gene calls are TRBV7-2 and TRBJ2-3, with 9 nucleotides matching TRBD2. J gave up 0 bases and V 2 bases, and 0 bases lay outside the gene matches. From germline, CDR1 is SGHTA and CDR2 FQGNSA. The CDR3 covers 15 residues. The CDR3 DNA follows: TGTGCCAGCAGCTTAACTAGCGGGAGCACAGATACGCAGTATTTT. The encoded protein is CASSLTSGSTDTQYF. Full variable domain (rest looked up from reference TRBV7-2 and TRBJ2-3): GAGVSQSPSNKVTEKGKDVELRCDPISGHTALYWYRQSLGQGLEFLIYFQGNSAPDKSGLPSDRFSAERTGGSVSTLTIQRTQQEDSAVYLCASSLTSGSTDTQYFGPGTRLTVL.

The chain links TRBV28 to TRBJ1-1, with 7 positions matching TRBD1. The trim removed 7 bases at V and 3 bases at J, leaving 11 bases unmatched. CDR1 MDHEN and CDR2 SYDVKM come from the germline V gene. The CDR3 sequence is 15 residues long. CDR3 nucleotide sequence: TGTGCCAGCACCACCCCCCAGGGGGTATACACTGAAGCTTTCTTT. Translated: CASTTPQGVYTEAFF.

The CDR3 protein is CASSSGSAGELFF. Written as DNA, the CDR3 is TGTGCCAGCTCTAGCGGGAGTGCCGGGGAGCTGTTTTTT. This chain joins TRBV7-3 and TRBJ2-2, with 10 bases lining up with TRBD2. The germline V gene has CDR1 SGHTA and CDR2 FQGTGA. V lost 8 bases to trimming and J lost 6 bases; unmatched junction nucleotides: 3. CDR3 size: 13 residues.

In its sample, this clone was seen once. This chain joins TRBV4-1 and TRBJ1-5, with D possibly matching TRBD1 (6 bases). This CDR3 has 15 amino acids. V shed 7 bases and J shed 2 bases, with 15 bases lying between them. Germline lookup yields CDR1 MGHRA and CDR2 YSYEKL. The CDR3 DNA sequence: TGCGCCAGCACCCAGACAGGCTTGGGCAATCAGCCCCAGCATTTT. This sequence encodes CASTQTGLGNQPQHF.

The chain carries TRBV6-5 and TRBJ2-7; TRBD1 matches at 9 bases. The germline V gene encodes CDR1 MNHEY and CDR2 SVGAGI. This CDR3 region has 13 residues. With V trimmed by 6 bases and J by 6 bases, 6 bases remained unmatched. Here the CDR3 DNA reads TGTGCCAGCAGAAGGACAGGGGCCGGCGAGCAGTACTTC. Translation gives CASRRTGAGEQYF.

The chain couples TRBV28 to TRBJ2-2, with 8 bases aligning to TRBD1. The CDR3 length is 13 residues. Germline CDR1 and CDR2: MDHEN and SYDVKM. J lost 7 bases, V lost 7 bases, and 5 bases had no gene match. The CDR3 DNA reads TGTGCCAGCACACAGGGGGTTGGCGGGGAGCTGTTTTTT. This sequence encodes CASTQGVGGELFF.

The V gene is TRBV18, the J gene TRBJ1-2; maybe TRBD1 (6 bases). Germline values: CDR1 KGHSH, CDR2 LQKENI. V was trimmed by 1 base and J by 7 bases, leaving 22 bases between them. The CDR3 contains 17 residues. CDR3 DNA sequence: TGTGCCAGCTCACCACGGGACACCGTGATGCCTTCTATTGGCTACACCTTC. Protein product: CASSPRDTVMPSIGYTF. Supplemented by reference TRBV18 and TRBJ1-2, the full variable domain reads NAGVMQNPRHLVRRRGQEARLRCSPMKGHSHVYWYRQLPEEGLKFMVYLQKENIIDESGMPKERFSAEFPKEGPSILRIQQVVRGDSAAYFCASSPRDTVMPSIGYTFGSGTRLTVV.

V usage is TRBV6-5 and J usage is TRBJ2-5; perhaps TRBD2 as D (6 bases). The CDR3 length is 14 residues. Germline V gene lookup returns CDR1 MNHEY and CDR2 SVGAGI. With 2 bases removed from V and 6 bases from J, the gap between germline ends came to 13 bases. The CDR3 bases are TGTGCCAGCAGTTACGGGGGGTCTAGAAAGACCCAGTACTTC. Translation: CASSYGGSRKTQYF.

Only one count was recorded for this clone. The V call is TRBV29-1, the J call TRBJ1-1, with D perhaps matching TRBD1 (6 bases). V lost 6 bases and J 0 bases, leaving 11 bases between the germline ends. Looked up from germline, CDR1 is SQVTM and CDR2 is ANQGSEA. This CDR3 comprises 13 residues. The CDR3 is CSVRTDMNTEAFF. The CDR3 nucleotides are TGCAGCGTAAGGACAGATATGAACACTGAAGCTTTCTTT.

This clone came up a few times. The J gene is TRBJ2-7, the V gene TRBV5-4; D may be TRBD2 (5 bases). Germline V lookup: CDR1 SGHNT, CDR2 YYREEE (reference sequence). Deletions cut 4 bases from V and 3 bases from J, with 11 bases between. The CDR3 is made up of 13 amino acids. The CDR3 DNA is TGTGCCAGCAGCCCCGGACTGAGCTACGAGCAGTACTTC. Residues: CASSPGLSYEQYF.